The 25 T cell receptor beta chains below all came from one sample that was sequenced in a study of stem cell transplantation in POMP-related autoinflammatory disease. The assay was immunoSEQ multiplex PCR, and TCRdb's table has in-frame clones only and misses some. The top ten hold 2% to 3% of the sample, which has approximately 23,000 clones, around four fifths seen once. The source was CD4+ T cells from PBMCs, collected before stem cell transplantation. The origin of the receptors is a human donor with POMP-related autoinflammation and immune dysregulation (PRAID).

This rearrangement joins TRBV7-9 to TRBJ2-3, with 8 bases identical to TRBD2. CDR3 length: 17 residues. CDR1 SEHNR and CDR2 FQNEAQ come from the germline V gene (reference sequence). After removal of 5 bases from V and 6 bases from J, the junction contained 16 bases not matched to a gene. The CDR3 bases are TGTGCCAGCAGCCAACTTATACACGGGAGGGCAGGGGATACGCAGTATTTT. This translates into CASSQLIHGRAGDTQYF.

This sequence joins TRBV6-5 and TRBJ2-7; D may be TRBD2 (6 bases). The CDR3 is made up of 16 amino acids. Germline CDR1 reads MNHEY; CDR2 reads SVGAGI. V was trimmed by 0 bases and J by 0 bases, leaving 12 bases between them. The CDR3 coding sequence is TGTGCCAGCAGTTACTCGAAGGGACTCGCCTCCTACGAGCAGTACTTC. It yields the protein CASSYSKGLASYEQYF.

The CDR3 reads CATSRQTAWVPGNTIYF. CDR3 DNA sequence: TGTGCCACCAGCAGACAGACAGCCTGGGTCCCTGGAAACACCATATATTTT. The chain couples TRBV15 to TRBJ1-3, with D maybe TRBD1 (5 bases). The CDR3 extends over 17 amino acids. V lost 2 bases to trimming and J lost 2 bases, with 16 bases between them. The V gene's germline CDR1 is LNHNV and CDR2 YYDKDF (reference sequence).

The rearrangement links TRBV19 to TRBJ1-6; perhaps TRBD1 as D (5 bases). Germline lookup yields CDR1 LNHDA and CDR2 SQIVND (reference sequence). V gave up 3 bases and J gave up 9 bases, with 15 bases separating them. The CDR3 spans 15 residues. CDR3 protein: CASSIQGRRGSPLHF. The CDR3 DNA reads TGTGCCAGTAGTATCCAGGGCAGAAGGGGTTCACCCCTCCACTTT.

This rearrangement joins TRBV6-1 to TRBJ2-3; 9 bases fit TRBD2. After removal of 4 bases from V and 6 bases from J, the junction contained 8 bases not matched to a gene. CDR1 is MNHNS and CDR2 is SASEGT in the germline V gene. The CDR3 covers 15 residues. CDR3 sequence (DNA): TGTGCCAGCAGTGTGGCTAGCGGGGCCCGGGATACGCAGTATTTT. Encoded protein: CASSVASGARDTQYF.

This chain connects TRBV19 to TRBJ2-2; the D gene is possibly TRBD1 (6 bases). The V gene's germline CDR1 is LNHDA and CDR2 SQIVND (reference sequence). Trimming removed 6 bases from V and 0 bases from J, with 14 bases in between. This CDR3 has 16 residues. The CDR3 region is CASRPRQDANTGELFF. DNA for the CDR3: TGTGCCAGTAGGCCAAGACAGGACGCGAACACCGGGGAGCTGTTTTTT.

The V gene is TRBV29-1, the J gene TRBJ2-3, with TRBD2 matching over 14 bases. The germline V gene encodes CDR1 SQVTM and CDR2 ANQGSEA. V lost 5 bases and J lost 7; bases outside the gene matches: 8. CDR3 length equals 15 residues. The CDR3, as DNA: TGCAGCGTTCCGGGACTAGCGGGAGAGGGAAATACGCAGTATTTT. Residues: CSVPGLAGEGNTQYF.

This sequence joins TRBV19 and TRBJ2-3; maybe TRBD1 (6 bases). CDR3 size: 15 residues. CDR1 LNHDA and CDR2 SQIVND come from the germline V gene (reference sequence). The ends were cut back, 6 bases at V and 2 bases at J, with 15 bases in the middle. This CDR3 reads CASRRDTASTDTQYF. The CDR3 DNA is TGTGCCAGTAGACGGGACACCGCCTCCACAGATACGCAGTATTTT.

The chain is built from TRBV28 and TRBJ2-1; TRBD2 matches at 9 bases. CDR1 and CDR2 from the germline V gene are MDHEN and SYDVKM. With V trimmed by 3 bases and J by 10 bases, 10 bases remained unmatched. CDR3 length equals 15 residues. CDR3 sequence: CASSLGVAGVEEQFF. CDR3 bases: TGTGCCAGCAGTTTGGGGGTAGCGGGAGTGGAGGAGCAGTTCTTC.

This chain links TRBV18 with TRBJ1-4, with D tentatively TRBD1 (6 bases). The V gene's germline CDR1 is KGHSH and CDR2 LQKENI. Trimming left V 2 bases short and J 0 bases short, with 13 bases between. This CDR3 has 17 residues. The CDR3 region has the DNA TGTGCCAGCTCACCAGGACAGAGTACAGCAACTAATGAAAAACTGTTTTTT. It encodes CASSPGQSTATNEKLFF.

The V call is TRBV11-1, the J call TRBJ2-7; 12 bases map to TRBD2. This CDR3 region has 17 residues. V trimming: 6 bases; J trimming: 0 bases; junction bases outside the gene matches: 9. Germline CDR1 is SGHAT and CDR2 is FQDESV (reference sequence). CDR3 in DNA: TGTGCCAGCAGTCTCGGGACTAGCGGGCTCAGCTCCTACGAGCAGTACTTC. The encoded protein is CASSLGTSGLSSYEQYF.

This sequence joins TRBV6-5 and TRBJ1-1; no reliable D call. V was clipped by 2 bases and J by 8 bases, with 18 bases between them. The germline CDR1 and CDR2 sequences are MNHEY and SVGAGI. The CDR3 is made up of 15 amino acids. The CDR3 nucleotides read TGTGCCAGCAGTTACGATCGCCGGACGGGCTCCGAAGCTTTCTTT. This encodes CASSYDRRTGSEAFF.

This clone has only one observation. This rearrangement joins TRBV7-9 to TRBJ2-7; D is perhaps TRBD1 or TRBD2 (5 bases each). The CDR3 is 14 residues long. Germline CDR1 SEHNR, CDR2 FQNEAQ (reference sequence). V was cut by 3 bases and J by 3 bases, with 12 bases left in between. The CDR3 DNA reads as TGTGCCAGCAGCTTCTTGGCAGGGAGCTACGAGCAGTACTTC. Its protein product is CASSFLAGSYEQYF.

V is TRBV6-1 and J is TRBJ1-4; D is unresolved. V lost 4 bases and J lost 12, with 18 bases in between. The CDR3 runs 14 residues. Looked up from germline, CDR1 is MNHNS and CDR2 is SASEGT. The CDR3 protein is CASSVMETVIELFF. CDR3 sequence (DNA): TGTGCCAGCAGTGTAATGGAGACGGTGATAGAACTGTTTTTT.

This chain's CDR3 is CASSYTQQGGTEAFF. The CDR3, as DNA: TGTGCCAGCAGTTACACTCAACAGGGCGGCACTGAAGCTTTCTTT. The rearrangement links TRBV6-5 to TRBJ1-1, with TRBD1 as a possible D gene (6 bases). V lost 2 bases and J 4 bases, leaving 14 bases between the germline ends. The CDR3 is 15 amino acids. Germline values: CDR1 MNHEY, CDR2 SVGAGI.

A few counts support this clone. The chain links TRBV27 to TRBJ2-7; 8 bases are a match to TRBD2. Per germline, CDR1 MNHEY and CDR2 SMNVEV (reference sequence). This CDR3 has 15 amino acids. V lost 5 bases to trimming and J lost 6 bases; unmatched junction nucleotides: 12. The CDR3: CASSPPRAGASEQYF. The CDR3 coding sequence is TGTGCCAGCAGTCCCCCTCGAGCGGGAGCTAGCGAGCAGTACTTC.

CDR3 sequence: CASNPGGYEKLFF. CDR3 bases: TGTGCCAGTAACCCAGGGGGGTATGAAAAACTGTTTTTT. The chain recombines TRBV19 with TRBJ1-4, with TRBD1 matching over 7 bases. J lost 6 bases, V lost 7 bases, and 5 bases had no gene match. The CDR3 contains 13 residues. Germline assignment: CDR1 LNHDA and CDR2 SQIVND (reference sequence).

This chain links TRBV29-1 with TRBJ1-2, with 10 bases matching TRBD1. Trimming took 6 bases from V and 6 from J; bases not matched to a gene: 7. The CDR3 is 13 amino acids. CDR1 SQVTM and CDR2 ANQGSEA come from the germline V gene. The CDR3 nucleotides are TGCAGCGTAGGGGACAGGGGCCATAATGGCTACACCTTC. This encodes CSVGDRGHNGYTF.

The rearrangement uses TRBV11-3 and TRBJ1-4; D remains ambiguous. Trimming stripped 4 bases from V and 11 bases from J, with 5 bases between. Germline V gene data show CDR1 as SGHNT and CDR2 as YENEEA. The CDR3 consists of 10 residues. CDR3 nucleotide sequence: TGTGCCAGCAGCTACGGGAAACTGTTTTTT. Translated, it gives CASSYGKLFF.

This clone was counted a few times. The chain combines TRBV5-6 with TRBJ2-5; the D gene is possibly TRBD1 (6 bases). This CDR3 spans 14 amino acids. V was clipped by 3 bases and J by 4 bases, with 13 bases between them. Germline V CDR1 and CDR2: SGHDT, YYEEEE. CDR3 protein: CASSSDRFRETQYF. The CDR3 coding sequence is TGTGCCAGCAGCTCCGACAGGTTCAGAGAGACCCAGTACTTC.

This chain links TRBV11-1 with TRBJ2-5; 11 bases line up with TRBD2. Losses at the gene ends were 1 base for V and 5 bases for J; bases not matched to a gene: 6. The CDR3 length is 16 residues. Germline V gene data show CDR1 as SGHAT and CDR2 as FQDESV (reference sequence). In DNA, the CDR3 is TGTGCCAGCAGCTTAGAGATAGCGGGAGGGACGGAGACCCAGTACTTC. Translating gives CASSLEIAGGTETQYF.

This chain joins TRBV6-6 and TRBJ2-1, with 9 positions matching TRBD2. CDR1 and CDR2 from the germline V gene are MNHNY and SVGAGI (reference sequence). The CDR3 has 15 amino acids. Unmatched junction bases numbered 4, after V lost 6 bases and J lost 1 base. The CDR3 DNA follows: TGTGCCAGCAGCGGGCGGGGGGGTTCCTACAATGAGCAGTTCTTC. Protein product: CASSGRGGSYNEQFF.

This clone came up a few times. This chain joins TRBV7-9 and TRBJ1-1; TRBD1 agrees at 8 bases. This CDR3 has 13 residues. After removal of 4 bases from V and 4 bases from J, the junction contained 2 bases not matched to a gene. In germline, CDR1 is SEHNR, CDR2 FQNEAQ (reference sequence). Here the CDR3 reads CASSYTGGTEAFF. The CDR3 DNA follows: TGTGCCAGCAGCTATACAGGGGGCACTGAAGCTTTCTTT.

This clone turned up a few times. This sequence joins TRBV5-1 and TRBJ2-1; D not certain. Per germline, CDR1 SGHRS and CDR2 YFSETQ. The CDR3 contains 11 residues. The V end lost 4 bases, the J end lost 3 bases, and 2 bases lay between the germline ends. The CDR3 DNA reads TGCGCCAGCAGCAGCTACAATGAGCAGTTCTTC. It translates to CASSSYNEQFF.

The genes are TRBV6-6 and TRBJ1-4; perhaps TRBD1 as D (5 bases). The CDR3 is 14 amino acids. Germline V CDR1 and CDR2: MNHNY, SVGAGI (reference sequence). Trimming took 8 bases from V and 8 from J, leaving 18 bases between them. The CDR3 DNA reads as TGTGCCAGCCTACCCGGGACTCGGGGCGAAAAACTGTTTTTT. Protein product: CASLPGTRGEKLFF.